One TCR beta chain is described in this entry. The sample is drawn from a study of shared clonotypes between healthy human individuals. Selected positively for CCR7 and CD45RO-negative, naive CD8 cells excluded terminally differentiated effector memory CD45RA+ cells. TCRdb's copy holds only in-frame clones and misses some; the assay was immunoSEQ multiplex PCR. Among millions of clones listed, about 95% were seen once. From germline, CDR1 is SGHAT and CDR2 FQDESV (reference sequence). The CDR3 loop spans 13 amino acids. V gave up 5 bases and J gave up 2 bases, with 8 bases separating them. The chain uses TRBV11-1 and TRBJ2-3; D not resolved. The sequence came from a man aged 18 to 30 in good health. Sequences were obtained from naive CD8+ T cells sorted from blood. The CDR3 protein is CASSLMITDTQYF. The CDR3 DNA reads as TGTGCCAGCAGCCTAATGATCACAGATACGCAGTATTTT.